These T cell receptor beta chains were read from a single sample in a study of blood T cell repertoires in COVID-19. Using immunoSEQ multiplex PCR, the repertoire was profiled, and TCRdb retains in-frame clones only, with some absent. The sample lists roughly 34,000 clones; 80% to 90% were seen once. The sequenced material came from peripheral blood. Receptors were obtained from an elderly woman with active or convalescent COVID-19. Both conserved end residues are part of each CDR3. A D gene is named only where the DNA matches it firmly. Rows may omit the clone size; those that give it use once, few, many or a size class.

size: -; D: -; V: TRBV18; J: TRBJ1-1; CDR3: CASSLGTRGTEAFF; DNA: TGTGCCAGCTCCCTCGGTACGAGAGGCACTGAAGCTTTCTTT
size: once; D: -; V: TRBV4-1; J: TRBJ1-4; CDR3: CASSRLGEKLFF; DNA: TGCGCCAGCAGCCGCCTAGGTGAAAAACTGTTTTTT
size: -; D: TRBD1; V: TRBV27; J: TRBJ2-7; CDR3: CASSLRGQGAYEQYF; DNA: TGTGCCAGCAGTCTCCGTGGACAGGGCGCCTACGAGCAGTACTTC
size: -; D: -; V: TRBV7-9; J: TRBJ2-2; CDR3: CASSLARGNTGELFF; DNA: TGTGCCAGCAGCTTAGCCAGGGGGAACACCGGGGAGCTGTTTTTT
size: -; D: TRBD1; V: TRBV18; J: TRBJ1-2; CDR3: CASSPRQGLNYGYTF; DNA: TGTGCCAGCTCACCACGACAGGGATTAAACTATGGCTACACCTTC
size: -; D: TRBD1; V: TRBV19; J: TRBJ2-7; CDR3: CASRGQGGGSYEQYF; DNA: TGTGCCAGTAGAGGACAGGGAGGAGGTTCCTACGAGCAGTACTTC
size: -; D: TRBD1; V: TRBV5-4; J: TRBJ1-2; CDR3: CASSLQGASNYGYTF; DNA: TGTGCCAGCAGCTTACAGGGGGCAAGTAACTATGGCTACACCTTC
size: -; D: TRBD1; V: TRBV6-5; J: TRBJ1-2; CDR3: CASKTPQGYGYTF; DNA: TGTGCCAGCAAGACCCCACAGGGGTATGGCTACACCTTC
size: once; D: TRBD1; V: TRBV7-3; J: TRBJ2-2; CDR3: CASSNRQGGTGELFF; DNA: TGTGCCAGCAGCAACAGACAGGGTGGCACCGGGGAGCTGTTTTTT
size: -; D: -; V: TRBV7-3; J: TRBJ2-5; CDR3: CASSLNREETQYF; DNA: TGTGCCAGCAGCTTAAACAGGGAAGAGACCCAGTACTTC
size: -; D: TRBD1; V: TRBV19; J: TRBJ1-5; CDR3: CASRIQGAPNQPQHF; DNA: TGTGCCAGTAGGATACAGGGGGCGCCGAATCAGCCCCAGCATTTT
size: -; D: TRBD2; V: TRBV27; J: TRBJ2-1; CDR3: CASSPFSGGNNEQFF; DNA: TGTGCCAGCAGTCCGTTTAGCGGGGGAAACAATGAGCAGTTCTTC
size: -; D: TRBD1; V: TRBV27; J: TRBJ1-6; CDR3: CASSMWTGNTNSPLHF; DNA: TGTGCCAGCAGTATGTGGACAGGAAATACTAATTCACCCCTCCACTTT
size: few; D: TRBD1; V: TRBV10-1; J: TRBJ2-2; CDR3: CASSLGTGNTGELFF; DNA: TGCGCCAGCAGCCTCGGGACAGGGAACACCGGGGAGCTGTTTTTT
size: -; D: -; V: TRBV9; J: TRBJ2-7; CDR3: CASSVGGGTREQYF; DNA: TGTGCCAGCAGCGTAGGAGGTGGGACTCGGGAGCAGTACTTC
size: -; D: TRBD2; V: TRBV7-8; J: TRBJ2-1; CDR3: CASSSGTRKSSYNEQFF; DNA: TGTGCCAGCAGCTCCGGGACTAGGAAAAGCTCCTACAATGAGCAGTTCTTC